A selection of T cell receptor beta chains follows, all from one sample in a study of T cells after yellow fever vaccination. TCRdb redid the calling of the 5' RACE reads with MiXCR, one entry per CDR3 protein. The sample lists roughly 300,000 distinct CDR3 sequences; around 7% were seen once. The material sequenced was PBMCs, taken roughly 46 days after the first yellow fever vaccination. All receptors derive from a young man who received the YFV17D yellow fever vaccine. The CDR3 runs from the conserved cysteine through the conserved F or W. A D gene is named only where the DNA matches it firmly. Only part of the rows carry a size: once, few, many, or a class if the clone is expanded.

>TRBV12-3/TRBV12-4|TRBD2|TRBJ2-5|many
CASRPAGGQETQYF
TGTGCCAGCAGGCCGGCGGGGGGACAAGAGACCCAGTACTTC
>TRBV12-3/TRBV12-4|-|TRBJ2-5|-
CASSPRWKGWQETQYF
TGTGCCAGCAGTCCCCGCTGGAAGGGGTGGCAAGAGACCCAGTACTTC
>TRBV28|-|TRBJ2-3|-
CATYDRGWGTQYF
TGTGCCACCTATGACCGCGGCTGGGGCACGCAGTATTTT
>TRBV20-1|-|TRBJ1-5|-
CSARDHAPGGVGNQPQHF
TGCAGTGCTAGAGATCATGCCCCCGGGGGGGTTGGTAATCAGCCCCAGCATTTT
>TRBV7-9|-|TRBJ1-2|few
CASSLLIRAGYGYTF
TGTGCCAGCAGCTTATTAATTCGAGCAGGCTATGGCTACACCTTC
>TRBV7-2|-|TRBJ1-2|many
CASSFRDGQGYTF
TGTGCCAGCAGCTTCCGGGATGGGCAAGGCTACACCTTC
>TRBV30|-|TRBJ2-6|-
CAWSVGSVNVLTF
TGTGCCTGGAGTGTAGGGTCTGTCAACGTCCTGACTTTC
>TRBV20-1|-|TRBJ1-2|-
CSAHVRDGNYGYTF
TGCAGTGCTCATGTCCGGGACGGGAACTATGGCTACACCTTC
>TRBV6-2/TRBV6-3|-|TRBJ2-5|-
CASSYGGVLMETQYF
TGTGCCAGCAGTTACGGAGGGGTATTAATGGAGACCCAGTACTTC
>TRBV19|-|TRBJ2-3|few
CASSIWTDTQYF
TGTGCCAGTAGTATTTGGACAGATACGCAGTATTTT
>TRBV5-1|TRBD2|TRBJ2-1|many
CASAASAGGNEQFF
TGCGCCAGCGCTGCTTCGGCGGGGGGCAATGAGCAGTTCTTC
>TRBV5-4|TRBD2|TRBJ2-1|few
CASSDIAGVLNEQFF
TGTGCCAGCAGCGACATAGCGGGGGTACTCAATGAGCAGTTCTTC
>TRBV6-5|-|TRBJ1-5|-
CASSYLSVNQPQHF
TGTGCCAGCAGTTACTTGTCAGTCAATCAGCCCCAGCATTTT
>TRBV10-3|-|TRBJ2-4|-
CAISEMGGRDIQYF
TGTGCCATCAGTGAGATGGGGGGAAGGGACATTCAGTACTTC
>TRBV12-3/TRBV12-4|TRBD2|TRBJ2-7|many
CASSLRLAGASSTYEQYF
TGTGCCAGCAGTTTAAGACTAGCGGGGGCCTCATCTACCTACGAGCAGTACTTC
>TRBV6-1|-|TRBJ2-3|few
CASSDPGKGTDTQYF
TGTGCCAGCAGTGATCCAGGGAAGGGCACAGATACGCAGTATTTT
>TRBV7-9|-|TRBJ1-2|few
CASSPPPQGPGYTF
TGTGCCAGCAGTCCCCCCCCACAGGGTCCCGGCTACACCTTC
>TRBV7-2|TRBD1|TRBJ2-5|few
CASSLGGRTGVETQYF
TGTGCCAGCAGCTTAGGCGGTAGGACAGGGGTAGAGACCCAGTACTTC
>TRBV11-2|-|TRBJ1-3|-
CASSSPPTRRGAGNTIYF
TGTGCCAGCAGCTCCCCCCCTACCCGTCGGGGTGCGGGAAACACCATATATTTT
>TRBV7-9|TRBD2|TRBJ2-1|-
CASSLASSGEQFF
TGTGCCAGCAGCTTAGCCTCTAGCGGGGAGCAGTTCTTC
>TRBV5-1|TRBD2|TRBJ2-3|few
CASSLLSLAGATDTQYF
TGCGCCAGCAGCTTGTTGTCGCTAGCGGGGGCCACAGATACGCAGTATTTT
>TRBV3-1|-|TRBJ2-5|-
CASSHESRTQYF
TGTGCCAGCAGCCACGAGTCGAGGACCCAGTACTTC
>TRBV6-1|-|TRBJ1-6|few
CASSDQGGLTNSPLHF
TGTGCCAGCAGCGATCAAGGGGGTCTGACCAATTCACCCCTCCACTTT